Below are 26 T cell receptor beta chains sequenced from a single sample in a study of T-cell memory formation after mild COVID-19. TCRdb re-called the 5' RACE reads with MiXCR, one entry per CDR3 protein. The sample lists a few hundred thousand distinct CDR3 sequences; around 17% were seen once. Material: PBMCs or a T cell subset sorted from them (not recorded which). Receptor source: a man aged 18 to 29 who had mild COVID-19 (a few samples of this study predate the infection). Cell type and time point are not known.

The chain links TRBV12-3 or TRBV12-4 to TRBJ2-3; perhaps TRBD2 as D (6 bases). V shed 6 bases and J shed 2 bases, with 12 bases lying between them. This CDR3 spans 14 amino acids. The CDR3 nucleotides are TGTGCCAGCAGGTTGGGGGGATCCACAGATACGCAGTATTTT. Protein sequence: CASRLGGSTDTQYF.

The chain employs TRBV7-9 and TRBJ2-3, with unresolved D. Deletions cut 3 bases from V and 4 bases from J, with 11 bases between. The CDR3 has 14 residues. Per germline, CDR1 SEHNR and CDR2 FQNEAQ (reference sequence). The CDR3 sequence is CASSFRVDSDTQYF. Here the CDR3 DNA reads TGTGCCAGCAGCTTCCGGGTCGACTCAGATACGCAGTATTTT. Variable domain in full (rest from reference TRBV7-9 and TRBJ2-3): DTGVSQNPRHKITKRGQNVTFRCDPISEHNRLYWYRQTLGQGPEFLTYFQNEAQLEKSRLLSDRFSAERPKGSFSTLEIQRTEQGDSAMYLCASSFRVDSDTQYFGPGTRLTVL.

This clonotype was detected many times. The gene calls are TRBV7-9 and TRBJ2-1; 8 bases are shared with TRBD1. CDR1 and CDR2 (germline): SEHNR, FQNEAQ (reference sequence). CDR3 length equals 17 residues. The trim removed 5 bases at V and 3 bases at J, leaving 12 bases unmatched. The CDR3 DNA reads TGTGCCAGCAGCACAACTAAGACAGGGGATCTCTACAATGAGCAGTTCTTC. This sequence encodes CASSTTKTGDLYNEQFF.

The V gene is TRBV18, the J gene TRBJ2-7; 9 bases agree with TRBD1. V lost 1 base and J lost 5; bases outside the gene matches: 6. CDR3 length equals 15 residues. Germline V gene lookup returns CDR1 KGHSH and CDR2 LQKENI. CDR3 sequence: CASSPRQDRGDEQYF. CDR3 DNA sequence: TGTGCCAGCTCACCACGTCAGGACAGGGGCGACGAGCAGTACTTC.

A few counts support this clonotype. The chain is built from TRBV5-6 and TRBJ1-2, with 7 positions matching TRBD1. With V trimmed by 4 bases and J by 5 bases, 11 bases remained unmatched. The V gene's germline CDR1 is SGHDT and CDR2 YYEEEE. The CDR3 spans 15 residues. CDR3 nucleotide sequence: TGTGCCAGCAGCCGGGGGACAGCTTCAAGATATGGCTACACCTTC. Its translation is CASSRGTASRYGYTF.

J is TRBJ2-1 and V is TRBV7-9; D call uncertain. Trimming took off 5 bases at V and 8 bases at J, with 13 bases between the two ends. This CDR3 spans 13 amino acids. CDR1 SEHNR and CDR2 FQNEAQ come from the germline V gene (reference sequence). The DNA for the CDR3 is TGTGCCAGCAGCCGTCCCCCCGGCCATGAGCAGTTCTTC. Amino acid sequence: CASSRPPGHEQFF.

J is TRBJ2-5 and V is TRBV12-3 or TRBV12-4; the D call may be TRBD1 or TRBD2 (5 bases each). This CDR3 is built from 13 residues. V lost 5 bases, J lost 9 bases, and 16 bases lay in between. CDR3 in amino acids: CASSLRDGAPQYF. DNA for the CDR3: TGTGCCAGCAGTCTCCGGGACGGAGCCCCCCAGTACTTC.

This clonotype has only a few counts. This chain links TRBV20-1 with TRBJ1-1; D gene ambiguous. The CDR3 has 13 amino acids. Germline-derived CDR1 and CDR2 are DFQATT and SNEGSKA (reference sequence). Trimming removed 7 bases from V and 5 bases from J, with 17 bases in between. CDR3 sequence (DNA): TGCAGTGTTCCCCTCGTCCCCATAACTGAAGCTTTCTTT. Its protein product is CSVPLVPITEAFF.

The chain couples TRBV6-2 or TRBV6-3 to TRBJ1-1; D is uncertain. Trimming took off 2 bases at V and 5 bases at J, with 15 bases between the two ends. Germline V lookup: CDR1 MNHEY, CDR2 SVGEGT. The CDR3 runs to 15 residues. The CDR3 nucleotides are TGTGCCAGCAGTTACGCCGGAAGGCGGGCGACTGAAGCTTTCTTT. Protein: CASSYAGRRATEAFF.

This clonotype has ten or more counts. CDR3 sequence: CASSLSRDTPLGTGELFF. The CDR3 DNA reads TGTGCCAGCAGCTTATCACGGGACACCCCCTTGGGAACCGGGGAGCTGTTTTTT. The genes are TRBV7-8 and TRBJ2-2, with D tentatively TRBD1 (6 bases). The V end was cut by 2 bases, the J end by 5 bases, with 21 bases between. Germline loops: CDR1 SGHVS, CDR2 FQNEAQ. This CDR3 has 18 residues.

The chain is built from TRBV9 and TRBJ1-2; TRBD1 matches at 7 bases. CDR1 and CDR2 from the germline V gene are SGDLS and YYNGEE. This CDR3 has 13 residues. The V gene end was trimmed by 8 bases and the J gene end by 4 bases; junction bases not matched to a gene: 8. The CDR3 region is CASRGQDGYGYTF. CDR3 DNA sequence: TGTGCCAGTAGAGGACAGGACGGCTATGGCTACACCTTC.

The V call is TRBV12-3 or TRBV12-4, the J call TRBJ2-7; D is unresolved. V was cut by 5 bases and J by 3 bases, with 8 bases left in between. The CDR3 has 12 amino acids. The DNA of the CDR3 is TGTGCCAGCAGTGGCAGCCTCTACGAGCAGTACTTC. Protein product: CASSGSLYEQYF.

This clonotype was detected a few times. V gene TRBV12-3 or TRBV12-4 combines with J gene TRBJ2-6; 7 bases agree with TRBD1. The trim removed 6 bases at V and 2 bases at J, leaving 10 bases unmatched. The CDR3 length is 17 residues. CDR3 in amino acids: CASRPEDGTAGANVLTF. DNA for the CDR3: TGTGCCAGCAGACCTGAGGATGGGACAGCTGGGGCCAACGTCCTGACTTTC.

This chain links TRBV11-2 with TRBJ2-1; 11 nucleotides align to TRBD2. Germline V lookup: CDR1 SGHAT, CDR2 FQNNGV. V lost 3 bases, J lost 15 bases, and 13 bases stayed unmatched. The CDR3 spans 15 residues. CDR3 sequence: CASSFHPSGGPPPFF. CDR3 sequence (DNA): TGTGCCAGCAGCTTTCACCCTAGCGGGGGGCCCCCGCCGTTCTTC.

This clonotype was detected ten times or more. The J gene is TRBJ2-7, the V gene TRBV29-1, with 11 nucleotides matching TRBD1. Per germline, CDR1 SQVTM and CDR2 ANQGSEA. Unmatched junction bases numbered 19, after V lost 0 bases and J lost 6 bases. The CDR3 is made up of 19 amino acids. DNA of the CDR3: TGCAGCGTTGAAGACGGCGGGGGAGATCACGGACAGGGGGCCGGCGAGCAGTACTTC. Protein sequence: CSVEDGGGDHGQGAGEQYF.

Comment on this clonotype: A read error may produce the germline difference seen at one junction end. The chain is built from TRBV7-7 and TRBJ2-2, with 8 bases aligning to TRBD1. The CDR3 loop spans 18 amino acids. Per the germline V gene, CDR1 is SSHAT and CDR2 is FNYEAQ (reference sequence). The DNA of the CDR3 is TGTGCTAGCAGCAAGGGACAGGCCATTTCCCCGAACACCGGGGAGCTGTTTTTT. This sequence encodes CASSKGQAISPNTGELFF.

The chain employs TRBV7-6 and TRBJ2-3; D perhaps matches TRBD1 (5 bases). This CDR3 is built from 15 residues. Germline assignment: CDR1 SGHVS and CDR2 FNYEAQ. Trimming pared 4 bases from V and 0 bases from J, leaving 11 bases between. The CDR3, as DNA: TGTGCCAGCAGCTCAAAGACAGCTAGCACAGATACGCAGTATTTT. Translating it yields CASSSKTASTDTQYF.

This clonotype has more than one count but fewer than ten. For the CDR3, the DNA is TGCGCCAGCAGCCAAGATTGGGCAAGGGCTGGGGAGACCCAGTACTTC. This codes for CASSQDWARAGETQYF. This rearrangement joins TRBV4-3 to TRBJ2-5; D is unclear. Germline values: CDR1 LGHNA, CDR2 YSLEER. V gave up 0 bases and J gave up 5 bases, with 16 bases separating them. The CDR3 covers 16 residues.

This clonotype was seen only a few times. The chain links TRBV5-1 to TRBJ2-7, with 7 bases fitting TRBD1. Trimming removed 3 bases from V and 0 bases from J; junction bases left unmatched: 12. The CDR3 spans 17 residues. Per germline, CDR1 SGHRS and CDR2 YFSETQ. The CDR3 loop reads CASSWDRTGRSSYEQYF. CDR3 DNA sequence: TGCGCCAGCAGCTGGGATCGGACAGGCAGGAGCTCCTACGAGCAGTACTTC. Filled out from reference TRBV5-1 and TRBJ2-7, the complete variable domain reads KAGVTQTPRYLIKTRGQQVTLSCSPISGHRSVSWYQQTPGQGLQFLFEYFSETQRNKGNFPGRFSGRQFSNSRSEMNVSTLELGDSALYLCASSWDRTGRSSYEQYFGPGTRLTVT.

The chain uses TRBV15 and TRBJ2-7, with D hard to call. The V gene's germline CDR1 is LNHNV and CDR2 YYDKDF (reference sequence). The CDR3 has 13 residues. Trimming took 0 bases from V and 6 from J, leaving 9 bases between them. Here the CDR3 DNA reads TGTGCCACCAGCAGAGATACAGCCTCCGAGCAGTACGTC. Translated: CATSRDTASEQYV.

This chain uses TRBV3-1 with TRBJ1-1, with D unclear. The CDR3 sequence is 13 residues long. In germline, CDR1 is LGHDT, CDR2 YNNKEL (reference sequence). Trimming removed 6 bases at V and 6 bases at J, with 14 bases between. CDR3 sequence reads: CASRTRSSPEAFF. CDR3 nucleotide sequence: TGTGCCAGCAGGACACGTAGTAGCCCTGAAGCTTTCTTT.

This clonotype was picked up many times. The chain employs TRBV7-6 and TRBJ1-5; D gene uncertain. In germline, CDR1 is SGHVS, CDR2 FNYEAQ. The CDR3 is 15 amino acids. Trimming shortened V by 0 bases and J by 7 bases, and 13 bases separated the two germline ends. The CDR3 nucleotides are TGTGCCAGCAGCTTAGCCAGTGGCCTAAACCAGCCCCAGCATTTT. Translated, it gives CASSLASGLNQPQHF.

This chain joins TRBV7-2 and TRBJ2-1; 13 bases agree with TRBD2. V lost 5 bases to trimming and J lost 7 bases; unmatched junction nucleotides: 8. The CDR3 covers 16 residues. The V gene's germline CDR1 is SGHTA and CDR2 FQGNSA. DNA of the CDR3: TGTGCCAGCAGCCTCACCGGGACTAGCGGGACAAATGAGCAGTTCTTC. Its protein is CASSLTGTSGTNEQFF.

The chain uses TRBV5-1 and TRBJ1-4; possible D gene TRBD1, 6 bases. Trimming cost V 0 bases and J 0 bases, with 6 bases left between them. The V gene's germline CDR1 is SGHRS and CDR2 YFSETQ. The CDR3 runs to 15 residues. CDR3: CASSLAGATNEKLFF. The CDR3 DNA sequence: TGCGCCAGCAGCTTGGCAGGGGCAACTAATGAAAAACTGTTTTTT.

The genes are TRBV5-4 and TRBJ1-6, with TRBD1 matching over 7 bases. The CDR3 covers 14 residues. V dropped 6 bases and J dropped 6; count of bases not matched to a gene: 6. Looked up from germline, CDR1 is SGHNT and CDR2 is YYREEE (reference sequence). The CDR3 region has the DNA TGTGCCAGCACCCGGGACAGAACTAATTCACCCCTCCACTTT. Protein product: CASTRDRTNSPLHF.

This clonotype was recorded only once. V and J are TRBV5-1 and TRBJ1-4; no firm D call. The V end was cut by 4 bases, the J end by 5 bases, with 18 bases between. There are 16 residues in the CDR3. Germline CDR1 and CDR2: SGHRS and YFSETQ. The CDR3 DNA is TGCGCCAGCAGCCCCCACGGACGGGAATTCAATGAAAAACTGTTTTTT. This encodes CASSPHGREFNEKLFF.